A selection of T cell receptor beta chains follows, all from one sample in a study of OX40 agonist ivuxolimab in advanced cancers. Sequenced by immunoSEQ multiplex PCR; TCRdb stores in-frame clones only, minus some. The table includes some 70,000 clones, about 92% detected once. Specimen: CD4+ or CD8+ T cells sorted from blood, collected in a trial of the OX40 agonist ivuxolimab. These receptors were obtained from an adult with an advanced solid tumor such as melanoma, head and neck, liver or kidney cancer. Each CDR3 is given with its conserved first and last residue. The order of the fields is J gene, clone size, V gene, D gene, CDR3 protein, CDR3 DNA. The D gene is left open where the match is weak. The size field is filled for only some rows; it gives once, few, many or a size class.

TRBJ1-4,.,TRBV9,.,CASSGHRSANEKLFF,TGTGCCAGCAGCGGACACAGGAGCGCTAATGAAAAACTGTTTTTT
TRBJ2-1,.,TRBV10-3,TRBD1,CAISETPGTGLNEQFF,TGTGCCATCAGTGAGACCCCCGGGACAGGGTTGAATGAGCAGTTCTTC
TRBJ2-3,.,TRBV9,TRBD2,CASSVAGGGRTQYF,TGTGCCAGCAGCGTAGCTGGCGGGGGGCGTACGCAGTATTTT
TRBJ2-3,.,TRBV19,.,CASSISRPSTDTQYF,TGTGCCAGTAGTATATCTAGACCCTCCACAGATACGCAGTATTTT
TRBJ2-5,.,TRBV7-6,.,CASRGRGYQETQYF,TGTGCCAGCAGGGGCCGAGGGTACCAAGAGACCCAGTACTTC
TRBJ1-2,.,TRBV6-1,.,CASEAYGYTF,TGTGCCAGCGAGGCCTATGGCTACACCTTC
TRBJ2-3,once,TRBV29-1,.,CSVQALADTQYF,TGCAGCGTCCAAGCCCTTGCTGATACGCAGTATTTT
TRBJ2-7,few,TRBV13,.,CASSNRQAYEQYF,TGTGCCAGCAGCAATCGACAGGCCTACGAGCAGTACTTC
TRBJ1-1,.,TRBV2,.,CASSSLNEAFF,TGTGCCAGCAGCAGTCTAAATGAAGCTTTCTTT
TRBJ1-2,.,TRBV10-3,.,CAISESIGVRDYGYTF,TGTGCCATCAGTGAGTCGATCGGGGTGAGGGACTATGGCTACACCTTC
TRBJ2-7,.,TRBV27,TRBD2,CASSSGPSGGLYEQYF,TGTGCCAGCAGTTCCGGTCCTAGCGGGGGGCTCTACGAGCAGTACTTC
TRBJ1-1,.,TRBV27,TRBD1,CASSLMGGTGGLGGTEAFF,TGTGCCAGCAGTTTGATGGGAGGGACAGGGGGCCTTGGGGGAACTGAAGCTTTCTTT
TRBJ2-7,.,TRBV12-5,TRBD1,CASGLTTGTGGYEQYF,TGTGCTAGTGGTTTGACCACCGGGACAGGGGGCTACGAGCAGTACTTC
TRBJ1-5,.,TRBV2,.,CASGAGYQPQHF,TGTGCTAGCGGAGCAGGTTATCAGCCCCAGCATTTT